This passage covers 24 T cell receptor beta chains from one sample sequenced in a study of T cells in Graves' hyperthyroidism and ophthalmopathy. The TCR beta CDR3 regions underwent amplification using RNA transcripts as the source. The TCR CDR3 was amplified in a first-round RT-PCR using the HTBI primer set. TCRdb reanalysed the multiplex PCR reads using MiXCR and keeps one entry per CDR3 protein. The table records a few hundred thousand distinct CDR3 sequences, about 15% of them present only once. The sequenced sample consisted of blood. The receptor set was obtained from a woman in her twenties or thirties with Graves' hyperthyroidism.

The chain joins TRBV29-1 to TRBJ1-2, with TRBD1 matching 10 bases. This CDR3 spans 15 amino acids. Looked up from germline, CDR1 is SQVTM and CDR2 is ANQGSEA. Trimming removed 8 bases from V and 4 bases from J; junction bases left unmatched: 13. CDR3 nucleotide sequence: TGCAGCATTCAGGGACAGGGGACTGATAGCTATGGCTACACCTTC. The encoded protein is CSIQGQGTDSYGYTF.

This clonotype was picked up a small number of times. V is TRBV3-1 and J is TRBJ2-2; no clear D. This CDR3 spans 14 amino acids. V lost 5 bases and J 4 bases, leaving 11 bases between the germline ends. Germline V gene sequence: CDR1 LGHDT, CDR2 YNNKEL (reference sequence). The chain's CDR3 is CASSSRHLTGELFF. Written as DNA, the CDR3 is TGTGCCAGCAGCAGCAGACACCTCACCGGGGAGCTGTTTTTT.

This clonotype was detected ten times or more. The chain is built from TRBV11-2 and TRBJ2-5, with D unresolved. The V and J ends lost 1 base and 0 bases respectively, with 12 bases between them. The CDR3 runs to 16 residues. From germline, CDR1 is SGHAT and CDR2 FQNNGV. CDR3 loop: CASSLGRGKYQETQYF. CDR3 in DNA: TGTGCCAGCAGCTTAGGTAGAGGAAAGTACCAAGAGACCCAGTACTTC.

The table lists this clonotype with many counts. The gene calls are TRBV20-1 and TRBJ1-2; TRBD1 is a possible D gene (6 bases). The V end lost 2 bases, the J end lost 6 bases, and 13 bases lay between the germline ends. The CDR3 consists of 13 residues. Looked up from germline, CDR1 is DFQATT and CDR2 is SNEGSKA (reference sequence). The CDR3 bases are TGCAGTGCTAGATGGGGGGGCTCGAATGGCTACACCTTC. Protein: CSARWGGSNGYTF.

This clonotype showed up many times. This chain joins TRBV27 and TRBJ2-3, with D possibly called TRBD1 or TRBD2 (7 bases each). Germline CDR1 MNHEY, CDR2 SMNVEV (reference sequence). The ends were cut back, 5 bases at V and 4 bases at J, with 19 bases in the middle. The CDR3 length is 16 residues. CDR3 sequence (DNA): TGTGCCAGCAGTCCCTCCCCAGGGGGGAGGGCAGATACGCAGTATTTT. The encoded protein is CASSPSPGGRADTQYF.

This clonotype was counted at least ten times. At one end the junction does not follow the germline gene, possibly because of a read error. The rearrangement links TRBV7-7 to TRBJ2-5; 8 bases align to TRBD1. Germline CDR1 SSHAT, CDR2 FNYEAQ (reference sequence). This CDR3 region has 15 residues. CDR3 protein: CASTRSPGGSETQYF. The DNA of the CDR3 is TGTGCTAGCACCCGGTCTCCAGGGGGCTCCGAGACCCAGTACTTC.

V gene TRBV20-1 combines with J gene TRBJ1-1; 9 nucleotides agree with TRBD1. This CDR3 has 13 amino acids. V shed 5 bases, J shed 5 bases, and the junction held 6 bases outside the gene matches. CDR1 and CDR2 from the germline V gene are DFQATT and SNEGSKA (reference sequence). The CDR3 coding sequence is TGCAGTGCTCTGGGACAGGGTCGGACTGAAGCTTTCTTT. Translating it yields CSALGQGRTEAFF.

This clonotype was counted between two and nine times. J is TRBJ1-2 and V is TRBV6-1; D uncertain. V was shortened by 10 bases and J by 2 bases, with 8 bases between the two germline ends. Germline V gives CDR1 MNHNS, CDR2 SASEGT. The CDR3 is made up of 11 amino acids. The CDR3 coding sequence is TGTGCCACCCTCTTAAACTATGGCTACACCTTC. Its translation: CATLLNYGYTF.

For this clonotype: A much more abundant neighbour one base away suggests this may be a read error. The chain couples TRBV30 to TRBJ2-3; 9 positions match TRBD2. Germline values: CDR1 GTSNPN, CDR2 SVGIG (reference sequence). The CDR3 totals 15 residues. CDR3 nucleotides: TGTGTCTGGACACCGCTAGCGGGGAACACAGATACGCAGTATTTT. Translated, it gives CVWTPLAGNTDTQYF.

The V and J genes are TRBV25-1 and TRBJ2-3; tentatively, D is TRBD2 (6 bases). The CDR3 has 16 residues. V was shortened by 1 base and J by 4 bases, with 15 bases between the two germline ends. Germline V CDR1 and CDR2: MGHDK, SYGVNS. The CDR3 loop reads CASSEFWSAGPDTQYF. CDR3 DNA sequence: TGTGCCAGCAGTGAATTCTGGAGTGCGGGGCCAGATACGCAGTATTTT. Together with reference TRBV25-1 and TRBJ2-3, the CDR3 gives the full variable domain: EADIYQTPRYLVIGTGKKITLECSQTMGHDKMYWYQQDPGMELHLIHYSYGVNSTEKGDLSSESTVSRIRTEHFPLTLESARPSHTSQYLCASSEFWSAGPDTQYFGPGTRLTVL.

The chain uses TRBV7-2 and TRBJ2-3; D ambiguous. This CDR3 comprises 16 residues. Germline CDR1 and CDR2: SGHTA and FQGNSA. Between the trimmed V and J ends, which lost 1 base and 4 bases, there was a span of 15 bases. The CDR3 coding sequence is TGTGCCAGCAGCTTAGATATCGGACCTTCGGCAGATACGCAGTATTTT. Residues: CASSLDIGPSADTQYF. The whole variable domain, remainder taken from reference TRBV7-2 and TRBJ2-3, is GAGVSQSPSNKVTEKGKDVELRCDPISGHTALYWYRQSLGQGLEFLIYFQGNSAPDKSGLPSDRFSAERTGGSVSTLTIQRTQQEDSAVYLCASSLDIGPSADTQYFGPGTRLTVL.

This clonotype was picked up many times. The chain is built from TRBV5-1 and TRBJ2-3; 9 nucleotides agree with TRBD1. Germline V CDR1 and CDR2: SGHRS, YFSETQ. After removal of 7 bases from V and 1 base from J, the junction contained 4 bases not matched to a gene. The CDR3 is 14 amino acids. The CDR3 DNA is TGCGCCAGCTTCCGGGACAGGGGCACAGATACGCAGTATTTT. It encodes CASFRDRGTDTQYF.

This clonotype was seen many times. The rearrangement links TRBV2 to TRBJ2-1, with a possible D match to TRBD1 (5 bases). V was trimmed by 8 bases and J by 0 bases, leaving 8 bases between them. Germline V gene data show CDR1 as SNHLY and CDR2 as FYNNEI. This CDR3 comprises 13 residues. The CDR3 DNA reads TGTGCCAGCGGACAAAGCTCCTACAATGAGCAGTTCTTC. Translating gives CASGQSSYNEQFF.

The table lists this clonotype with many counts. The chain recombines TRBV12-3 or TRBV12-4 with TRBJ1-1; no firm D call. The CDR3 runs to 15 residues. V was shortened by 1 base and J by 8 bases, with 17 bases between the two germline ends. CDR3 loop: CASSLGNAKMGEAFF. CDR3 DNA: TGTGCCAGCAGTTTAGGTAACGCCAAAATGGGAGAAGCTTTCTTT.

Ten or more counts support this clonotype. This sequence joins TRBV3-1 and TRBJ2-3; unclear D gene. V was pared by 2 bases and J by 4 bases, with 4 bases between. This CDR3 contains 12 residues. Germline V CDR1 and CDR2: LGHDT, YNNKEL (reference sequence). The DNA of the CDR3 is TGTGCCAGCAGCCAATTACCAGATACGCAGTATTTT. Translating gives CASSQLPDTQYF.

V and J are TRBV20-1 and TRBJ2-3; 7 bases align to TRBD1. The V segment lost 4 bases and the J segment 6 bases; nucleotides outside the gene matches: 13. Germline assignment: CDR1 DFQATT and CDR2 SNEGSKA (reference sequence). The CDR3 is 15 residues long. In DNA, the CDR3 is TGCAGTGCTAAAGGGCAGAGGGGGCTGGACGATACGCAGTATTTT. Protein product: CSAKGQRGLDDTQYF.

The chain is built from TRBV5-1 and TRBJ2-1; no definite D call. CDR1 and CDR2 from the germline V gene are SGHRS and YFSETQ. The CDR3 has 16 amino acids. The V end was cut by 1 base, the J end by 4 bases, with 15 bases between. The CDR3 DNA sequence: TGCGCCAGCAGCTTGATAACAGACGGCAATTACAATGAGCAGTTCTTC. This codes for CASSLITDGNYNEQFF.

The chain links TRBV20-1 to TRBJ2-2, with D unresolved. The CDR3 is 18 residues long. V was cut by 5 bases and J by 6 bases, with 28 bases left in between. Germline CDR1 DFQATT, CDR2 SNEGSKA (reference sequence). CDR3 in amino acids: CSAGPMKARWGFAGELFF. CDR3 sequence (DNA): TGCAGTGCTGGGCCCATGAAGGCACGATGGGGATTTGCCGGGGAGCTGTTTTTT.

CDR3 in amino acids: CASSSPPGRGPNQPQHF. DNA for the CDR3: TGTGCCAGTAGTTCCCCTCCTGGGAGAGGGCCCAATCAGCCCCAGCATTTT. The chain employs TRBV19 and TRBJ1-5; D unresolved. The germline V gene encodes CDR1 LNHDA and CDR2 SQIVND (reference sequence). Trimming removed 5 bases at V and 3 bases at J, with 20 bases between. This CDR3 region has 17 residues.

This clonotype has at least ten counts. This chain joins TRBV29-1 and TRBJ2-1, with TRBD2 identical over 10 bases. The CDR3 covers 17 residues. V was pared by 6 bases and J by 5 bases, with 16 bases of the junction left unmatched. Per germline, CDR1 SQVTM and CDR2 ANQGSEA. Here the CDR3 DNA reads TGCAGCGTGTTAAAGTGGTCTAGCGGGAGTGTCGACAATGAGCAGTTCTTC. This translates into CSVLKWSSGSVDNEQFF.

This clonotype was picked up many times. This chain connects TRBV12-3 or TRBV12-4 to TRBJ1-5; D remains unclear. The CDR3 length is 15 residues. Trimming took 5 bases from V and 0 from J, leaving 11 bases between them. CDR3 coding DNA: TGTGCCAGCAGTACCGCTGCCCTTAGCAATCAGCCCCAGCATTTT. Protein product: CASSTAALSNQPQHF.

With regard to this clonotype: Relative to the germline gene, one junction end is altered; a read error may explain this. This chain links TRBV20-1 with TRBJ2-5, with D unresolved. The CDR3 runs 12 residues. The germline V gene has CDR1 DFQATT and CDR2 SNEGSKA (reference sequence). CDR3 in amino acids: CSAGENRETQYF. The CDR3 DNA reads as TGCAGTGCTGGAGAGAATAGGGAGACCCAGTACTTC.

The chain employs TRBV20-1 and TRBJ2-2; possibly TRBD2 for D (6 bases). CDR3 length: 15 amino acids. Trimming cost V 6 bases and J 4 bases, with 18 bases left between them. CDR1 is DFQATT, CDR2 SNEGSKA, per germline (reference sequence). CDR3 sequence (DNA): TGCAGTGCGCGGGACCCGGGACTTTCCACCGGGGAGCTGTTTTTT. This gives the protein CSARDPGLSTGELFF.

This rearrangement joins TRBV20-1 to TRBJ2-2; 12 bases are shared with TRBD2. Unmatched junction bases numbered 14, after V lost 2 bases and J lost 7 bases. Per the germline V gene, CDR1 is DFQATT and CDR2 is SNEGSKA (reference sequence). The CDR3 covers 18 residues. In DNA, the CDR3 is TGCAGTGCTAGAATGCCTGGACTAGCGGGATTAGAGGGCGGGGAGCTGTTTTTT. It specifies CSARMPGLAGLEGGELFF.